This T cell receptor beta chain was retrieved from a study of T cells in Graves' hyperthyroidism and ophthalmopathy. Patients with uncontrolled infections, other autoimmune diseases, pregnancy or lactation were excluded. Study-wide results and caveats: In the blood, most expanded thyroid clonotypes above 0.001 appeared as well.

This clonotype was recorded a few times. Its antigen remains unidentified. V dropped 8 bases and J dropped 5; count of bases not matched to a gene: 13. The CDR3 totals 16 residues. Germline CDR1 is SGHVS and CDR2 is FNYEAQ. Amplification yielded TCR beta CDR3 regions, with RNA transcripts as the source. First-round RT-PCR targeting the TCR CDR3 was performed with the HTBI primer set. TCRdb passed the multiplex PCR reads through MiXCR, listing each CDR3 protein once. The profile shows hundreds of thousands of distinct CDR3 sequences, about 20% of them singletons. The genes are TRBV7-6 and TRBJ2-5; TRBD2 matches at 11 bases. The clonotype was recovered from a man in his thirties or forties with Graves' ophthalmopathy. Sequencing used blood. This CDR3 reads CASSLRLAGGGETQYF. The DNA for the CDR3 is TGTGCCAGCTCTCTTCGGCTAGCGGGAGGTGGGGAGACCCAGTACTTC.